A single sample gave rise to the 20 T cell receptor beta chains below, sequenced in a study of PD-L1 blockade in urothelial cancer. Clones were read by immunoSEQ multiplex PCR, and TCRdb kept only the in-frame ones, dropping some. The sample lists about 49,000 clones, 79% seen once, with roughly 10% in the top ten. Time point here: pretreatment peripheral blood. This sample comprised PBMCs, obtained around atezolizumab (anti-PD-L1) treatment. Every receptor here comes from a man in his sixties or seventies with urothelial cancer.

This chain joins TRBV2 and TRBJ2-5; a weak D match, TRBD2 (6 bases). V was trimmed by 8 bases and J by 5 bases, leaving 18 bases between them. The germline V gene encodes CDR1 SNHLY and CDR2 FYNNEI. The CDR3 has 14 residues. Here the CDR3 reads CASYGTFRRETQYF. Here the CDR3 DNA reads TGTGCCAGCTACGGGACTTTTAGGCGGGAGACCCAGTACTTC.

The J gene is TRBJ1-1, the V gene TRBV12-5; D might be TRBD1 (5 bases). Trimming took off 6 bases at V and 6 bases at J, with 20 bases between the two ends. The length of the CDR3 is 15 residues. Germline V lookup: CDR1 LGHNT, CDR2 FRNRAP. CDR3 protein: CASGLIGHPRSEAFF. CDR3 nucleotides: TGTGCTAGTGGACTGATTGGACACCCGAGGTCTGAAGCTTTCTTT.

This chain links TRBV6-5 with TRBJ2-1; 7 bases are shared with TRBD2. Germline CDR1 is MNHEY and CDR2 is SVGAGI. Losses at the gene ends were 2 bases for V and 4 bases for J; bases not matched to a gene: 8. This CDR3 has 16 residues. The CDR3 DNA sequence: TGTGCCAGCAGTTACATTCGGGAGGAAGTTTACAATGAGCAGTTCTTC. It codes for CASSYIREEVYNEQFF.

The chain uses TRBV29-1 and TRBJ1-1, with 7 bases lining up with TRBD1. The germline CDR1 and CDR2 sequences are SQVTM and ANQGSEA. Germline trimming cut 7 bases from V and 0 bases from J; bases unmatched to any gene: 8. The CDR3 runs to 14 residues. The CDR3 nucleotides are TGCAGCGGGAGGACAGGAGCTATGAACACTGAAGCTTTCTTT. Translation: CSGRTGAMNTEAFF.

The chain employs TRBV6-6 and TRBJ1-1; 10 nucleotides align to TRBD1. The CDR3 covers 13 residues. From germline, CDR1 is MNHNY and CDR2 SVGAGI (reference sequence). The trim removed 6 bases at V and 5 bases at J, leaving 3 bases unmatched. The CDR3 spells CASRWTGGTEAFF. DNA for the CDR3: TGTGCCAGCAGGTGGACAGGGGGGACTGAAGCTTTCTTT.

The chain carries TRBV7-2 and TRBJ2-3, with TRBD2 identical over 8 bases. V shed 5 bases, J shed 6 bases, and the junction held 4 bases outside the gene matches. The CDR3 runs to 13 residues. Germline V lookup: CDR1 SGHTA, CDR2 FQGNSA. This CDR3 is CASSRTSPDTQYF. DNA of the CDR3: TGTGCCAGCAGCCGGACTAGCCCGGATACGCAGTATTTT. The whole variable domain, remainder taken from reference TRBV7-2 and TRBJ2-3, is GAGVSQSPSNKVTEKGKDVELRCDPISGHTALYWYRQSLGQGLEFLIYFQGNSAPDKSGLPSDRFSAERTGGSVSTLTIQRTQQEDSAVYLCASSRTSPDTQYFGPGTRLTVL.

The chain couples TRBV5-1 to TRBJ2-2; D is possibly TRBD1 (6 bases). The CDR3 is 16 residues long. V dropped 3 bases and J dropped 3 bases, with 15 bases sitting between them. The germline V gene encodes CDR1 SGHRS and CDR2 YFSETQ. The CDR3 DNA reads TGCGCCAGCAGCTCCATTCGGGCAGGGGACACCGGGGAGCTGTTTTTT. It is translated as CASSSIRAGDTGELFF.

J is TRBJ1-3 and V is TRBV2; 9 bases line up with TRBD1. The CDR3 loop spans 15 amino acids. J gave up 3 bases and V 8 bases, and 8 bases lay outside the gene matches. Looked up from germline, CDR1 is SNHLY and CDR2 is FYNNEI. This chain's CDR3 is CASSIQGAIGNTIYF. CDR3 sequence (DNA): TGTGCCAGCTCCATACAGGGGGCAATTGGAAACACCATATATTTT.

V usage is TRBV19 and J usage is TRBJ2-5, with 7 bases matching TRBD1. With 8 bases clipped from V and 2 bases from J, the junction kept 8 bases outside the gene matches. Per the germline V gene, CDR1 is LNHDA and CDR2 is SQIVND (reference sequence). CDR3 length: 14 amino acids. In DNA form, the CDR3 reads TGTGCCAGTTCAAAGACAGGGAGTCAAGAGACCCAGTACTTC. The encoded protein is CASSKTGSQETQYF.

This clone occurred a few times. The gene calls are TRBV2 and TRBJ1-2; 8 bases are shared with TRBD1. Germline-derived CDR1 and CDR2 are SNHLY and FYNNEI. The CDR3 spans 14 residues. Losses at the gene ends were 6 bases for V and 5 bases for J; bases not matched to a gene: 8. This CDR3 is CASRTPGQGYGYTF. In DNA form, the CDR3 reads TGTGCCAGCAGGACCCCCGGACAGGGATATGGCTACACCTTC.

Worth noting for this clone: The sample contains more than one DNA sequence encoding this CDR3. This chain links TRBV30 with TRBJ2-5; D might be TRBD1 (5 bases). The CDR3 has 12 residues. V was pared by 2 bases and J by 5 bases, with 9 bases between. Germline assignment: CDR1 GTSNPN and CDR2 SVGIG (reference sequence). The CDR3 DNA sequence: TGTGCCTGGAGTAGGGGTCGGGAGACCCAGTACTTC. Encoded protein: CAWSRGRETQYF. Full variable domain (remainder filled in from reference TRBV30 and TRBJ2-5): SQTIHQWPATLVQPVGSPLSLECTVEGTSNPNLYWYRQAAGRGLQLLFYSVGIGQISSEVPQNLSASRPQDRQFILSSKKLLLSDSGFYLCAWSRGRETQYFGPGTRLLVL.

This chain joins TRBV9 and TRBJ2-2, with D possibly TRBD2 on 5 matching bases. With 4 bases removed from V and 5 bases from J, the gap between germline ends came to 15 bases. This CDR3 is built from 15 residues. The V gene's germline CDR1 is SGDLS and CDR2 YYNGEE. CDR3 coding DNA: TGTGCCAGCAGCATGAGGGCCACGGGGACCGGGGAGCTGTTTTTT. This translates into CASSMRATGTGELFF. Variable domain in full (rest from reference TRBV9 and TRBJ2-2): DSGVTQTPKHLITATGQRVTLRCSPRSGDLSVYWYQQSLDQGLQFLIQYYNGEERAKGNILERFSAQQFPDLHSELNLSSLELGDSALYFCASSMRATGTGELFFGEGSRLTVL.

This chain connects TRBV27 to TRBJ2-1; TRBD1 aligns across 8 bases. The CDR3 sequence is 14 residues long. The V segment lost 5 bases and the J segment 5 bases; nucleotides outside the gene matches: 5. Germline CDR1 and CDR2: MNHEY and SMNVEV (reference sequence). As DNA, the CDR3 is TGTGCCAGCAGTCTAGGGACAGGTAACAATGAGCAGTTCTTC. Translating gives CASSLGTGNNEQFF.

The chain recombines TRBV5-1 with TRBJ2-5; TRBD2 is a possible D gene (5 bases). The germline CDR1 and CDR2 sequences are SGHRS and YFSETQ. CDR3 length: 16 amino acids. V gave up 0 bases and J gave up 0 bases, with 12 bases separating them. Here the CDR3 DNA reads TGCGCCAGCAGCTTGGCGGCTAGCAGCCACCAAGAGACCCAGTACTTC. Amino acid sequence: CASSLAASSHQETQYF.

V is TRBV10-2 and J is TRBJ2-1, with 7 bases lining up with TRBD2. The J segment lost 5 bases and the V segment lost 6 bases, leaving 4 bases of the junction unmatched. Germline CDR1 WSHSY, CDR2 SAAADI. The CDR3 sequence is 13 residues long. The CDR3 nucleotides read TGCGCCAGCAGGGTGGGAGGGCACAATGAGCAGTTCTTC. It is translated as CASRVGGHNEQFF.

This chain links TRBV6-1 with TRBJ2-1; 9 bases line up with TRBD2. Germline V gene lookup returns CDR1 MNHNS and CDR2 SASEGT. V shed 7 bases, J shed 7 bases, and the junction held 11 bases outside the gene matches. This CDR3 has 15 residues. In nucleotides, the CDR3 is TGTGCCAGCACCCAAGATAGCGGGAGTTGGAATGAGCAGTTCTTC. This encodes CASTQDSGSWNEQFF.

The V call is TRBV7-2, the J call TRBJ2-7; 8 bases are shared with TRBD2. CDR3 length: 15 residues. From germline, CDR1 is SGHTA and CDR2 FQGNSA. Unmatched junction bases numbered 11, after V lost 7 bases and J lost 3 bases. In nucleotides, the CDR3 is TGTGCCAGCAACATTTTGGCGGGAGGAGTCTACGAGCAGTACTTC. Encoded protein: CASNILAGGVYEQYF.

The chain links TRBV2 to TRBJ1-6; tentative D call: TRBD1 (5 bases). The length of the CDR3 is 16 residues. The V and J ends lost 3 bases and 7 bases respectively, with 16 bases between them. Germline V gene data show CDR1 as SNHLY and CDR2 as FYNNEI. The CDR3 reads CASSDVAGVGNSPLHF. The CDR3, as DNA: TGTGCCAGCAGTGATGTTGCGGGGGTGGGGAATTCACCCCTCCACTTT.

V usage is TRBV15 and J usage is TRBJ1-2, with TRBD1 identical over 8 bases. CDR1 LNHNV and CDR2 YYDKDF come from the germline V gene (reference sequence). This CDR3 spans 15 amino acids. V lost 0 bases and J lost 4; bases outside the gene matches: 4. The CDR3 region is CATSRDLDRGYGYTF. As DNA, the CDR3 is TGTGCCACCAGCAGAGACCTCGACAGGGGCTATGGCTACACCTTC.

The CDR3 DNA follows: TGTGCCAGCAGCGGCGGGGCTAACACCGGGGAGCTGTTTTTT. Translation gives CASSGGANTGELFF. The chain uses TRBV7-3 and TRBJ2-2, with D possibly matching TRBD2 (6 bases). V gave up 5 bases and J gave up 2 bases, with 9 bases separating them. CDR1 SGHTA and CDR2 FQGTGA come from the germline V gene. The CDR3 runs 14 residues.